Listed here is a single T cell receptor beta chain. Its recognized antigen is unknown. Base-call qualities are not available, and no considerably larger clone is one nucleotide away. This record belongs to a study of blood T cell repertoires in COVID-19 (TCRdb year 2020). Concerning the study at large: The collaborator samples originated in the United States, Italy and Spain and spanned the acute and convalescent phases of COVID-19. The material from the prospective study consisted of cDNA or gDNA derived from T cells, B-cell-depleted T cells, or PBMCs. Subjects who had been exposed to COVID-19, were actively infected with it, or had recovered from it provided the deeply sampled blood TCRbeta repertoires that made up the dataset. A freely available public database, intended as a resource for researchers studying the immune response to SARS-CoV-2, is where the repertoires were released. The samples were drawn from two sources: the first 160 participants of the ongoing ImmuneRACE study, and 1,254 subjects contributed by 6 global collaborators. Nearly every sample came with metadata listing a de-identified subject ID, COVID-19 status, age in years and sex. Where HLA class I and class II types were available, the types were taken from metadata supplied by the sample provider, not from assay-based typing. Overall study outcomes, separate from this receptor: The quantity of clinical and demographic metadata differed by source and by participant and was supplied without curation.

Samples from volunteer blood donors who had recovered from COVID-19 were contributed by a second Seattle source. The collaborating institutions used their own protocols to collect whole blood in K2EDTA tubes. Collaborator samples were shipped for TCRbeta analysis as frozen whole blood, isolated PBMCs, or DNA extracted from either sample type. CDR1 and CDR2, looked up from the germline V gene, are SGHTA and FQGNSA. Spanning cysteine to phenylalanine, the CDR3 consists of 17 amino acids. Kept here is only the CDR3 DNA, which spans 51 bases and is read in frame from base 1. Here V drops 1 base and J drops 5 bases, and the junction holds 6 bases not matched to any gene. TCRbeta CDR3 regions were amplified from genomic DNA by means of the immunoSEQ Assay, a bias-controlled multiplex PCR. The authors processed their data as follows. Within the assay, amplification of reference gene primers was used to estimate how many nucleated cells each sample contained. To quantify the absolute abundance of each unique TCRbeta CDR3 rearrangement, sequence reads were collapsed and filtered. For each sample, productive Simpson clonality was calculated by taking the square root of Simpson's diversity index across productive rearrangements. This immuneACCESS table, as held by TCRdb, lists in-frame sequences with V and J called but not all clones. Of the missing ones, under half trace to an unresolved V gene in checked studies; the others have no known cause. The D gene and trimming were derived from the DNA, and the V and J assignments and clone size from that table. This sample gives about 230,000 clones in total; 84% of them show up just once. The ten biggest clones cover under 2.5% of the sample.

This sequence originates from a man aged 35 to 55 who had recovered from COVID-19. Input material: peripheral blood. This sequence uses TRBV7-2 and TRBJ2-1, with 12 central nucleotides matching TRBD2. The CDR3 reads as follows: CASSLEGTSGLNNEQFF. Here is the DNA: TGTGCCAGCAGCTTAGAAGGGACTAGCGGGTTGAACAATGAGCAGTTCTTC.